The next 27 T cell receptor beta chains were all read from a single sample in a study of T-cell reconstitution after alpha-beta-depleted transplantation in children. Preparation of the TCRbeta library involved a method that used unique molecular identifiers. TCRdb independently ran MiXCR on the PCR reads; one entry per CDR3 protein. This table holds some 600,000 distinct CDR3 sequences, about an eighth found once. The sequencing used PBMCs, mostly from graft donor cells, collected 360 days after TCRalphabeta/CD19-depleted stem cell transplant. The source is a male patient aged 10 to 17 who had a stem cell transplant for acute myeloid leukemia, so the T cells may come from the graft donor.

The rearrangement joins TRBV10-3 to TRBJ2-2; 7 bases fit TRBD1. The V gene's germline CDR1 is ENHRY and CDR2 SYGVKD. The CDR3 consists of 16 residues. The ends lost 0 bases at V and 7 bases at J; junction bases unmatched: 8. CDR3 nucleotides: TGTGCCATCAGTGAGTCGACAGGGAAGTCGGACGGGGAGCTGTTTTTT. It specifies CAISESTGKSDGELFF.

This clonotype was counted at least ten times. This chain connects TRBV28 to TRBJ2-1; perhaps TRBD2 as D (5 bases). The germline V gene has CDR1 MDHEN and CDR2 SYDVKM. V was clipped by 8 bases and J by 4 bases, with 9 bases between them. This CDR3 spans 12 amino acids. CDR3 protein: CASGGLYNEQFF. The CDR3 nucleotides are TGTGCCAGCGGCGGGCTTTACAATGAGCAGTTCTTC.

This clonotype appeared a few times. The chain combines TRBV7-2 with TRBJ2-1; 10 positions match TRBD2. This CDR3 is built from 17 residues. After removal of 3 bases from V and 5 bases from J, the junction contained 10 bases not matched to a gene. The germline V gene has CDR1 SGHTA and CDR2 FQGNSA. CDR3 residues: CASSFNPELAGHNEQFF. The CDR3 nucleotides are TGTGCCAGCAGCTTCAATCCAGAACTAGCGGGGCACAATGAGCAGTTCTTC.

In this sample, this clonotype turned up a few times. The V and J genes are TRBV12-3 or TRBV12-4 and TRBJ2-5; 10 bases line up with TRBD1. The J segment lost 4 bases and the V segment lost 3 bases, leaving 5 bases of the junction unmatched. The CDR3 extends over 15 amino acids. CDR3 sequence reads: CASSFAGQGGETQYF. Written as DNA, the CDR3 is TGTGCCAGCAGTTTCGCCGGACAGGGGGGAGAGACCCAGTACTTC.

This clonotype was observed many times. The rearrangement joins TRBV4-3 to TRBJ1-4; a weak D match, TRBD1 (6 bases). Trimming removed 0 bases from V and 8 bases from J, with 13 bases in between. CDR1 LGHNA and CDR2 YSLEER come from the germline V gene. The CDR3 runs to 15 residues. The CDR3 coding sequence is TGCGCCAGCAGCCAAGATTTCAGGGGTGGCGAAAAACTGTTTTTT. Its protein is CASSQDFRGGEKLFF.

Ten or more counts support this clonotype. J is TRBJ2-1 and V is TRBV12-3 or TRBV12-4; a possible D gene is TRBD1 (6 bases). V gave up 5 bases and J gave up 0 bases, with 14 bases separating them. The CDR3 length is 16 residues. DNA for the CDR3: TGTGCCAGCAGTCGCCCTAGGGGGAGCTCCTACAATGAGCAGTTCTTC. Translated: CASSRPRGSSYNEQFF.

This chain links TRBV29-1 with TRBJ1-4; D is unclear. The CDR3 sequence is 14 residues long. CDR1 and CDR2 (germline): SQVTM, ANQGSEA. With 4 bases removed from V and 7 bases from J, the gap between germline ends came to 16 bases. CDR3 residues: CSVVDPVGAEKLFF. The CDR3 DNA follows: TGCAGCGTTGTGGATCCGGTGGGAGCTGAAAAACTGTTTTTT.

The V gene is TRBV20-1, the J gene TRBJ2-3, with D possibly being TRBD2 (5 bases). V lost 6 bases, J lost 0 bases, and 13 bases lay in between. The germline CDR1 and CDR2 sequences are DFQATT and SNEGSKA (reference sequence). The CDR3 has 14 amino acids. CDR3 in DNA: TGCAGTGCGCAAAGGCGGACTAGCACAGATACGCAGTATTTT. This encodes CSAQRRTSTDTQYF.

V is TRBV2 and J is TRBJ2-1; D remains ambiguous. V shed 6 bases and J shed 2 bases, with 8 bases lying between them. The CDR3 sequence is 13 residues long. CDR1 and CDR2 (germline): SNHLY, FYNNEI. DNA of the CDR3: TGTGCCAGCAGGGGCGGAACCTACAATGAGCAGTTCTTC. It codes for CASRGGTYNEQFF.

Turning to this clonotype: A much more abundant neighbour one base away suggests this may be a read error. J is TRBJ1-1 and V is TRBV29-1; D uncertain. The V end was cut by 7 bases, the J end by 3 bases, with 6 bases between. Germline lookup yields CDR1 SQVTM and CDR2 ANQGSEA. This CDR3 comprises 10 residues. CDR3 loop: CSAMDTEAFF. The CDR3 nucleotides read TGCAGCGCCATGGACACTGAAGCTTTCTTT.

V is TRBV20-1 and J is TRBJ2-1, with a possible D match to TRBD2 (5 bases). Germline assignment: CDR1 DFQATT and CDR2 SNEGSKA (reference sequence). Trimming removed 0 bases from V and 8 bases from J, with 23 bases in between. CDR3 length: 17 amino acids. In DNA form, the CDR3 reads TGCAGTGCTAGAGATAGGGCTATACTAGTTAGGTCAGATGAGCAGTTCTTC. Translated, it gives CSARDRAILVRSDEQFF.

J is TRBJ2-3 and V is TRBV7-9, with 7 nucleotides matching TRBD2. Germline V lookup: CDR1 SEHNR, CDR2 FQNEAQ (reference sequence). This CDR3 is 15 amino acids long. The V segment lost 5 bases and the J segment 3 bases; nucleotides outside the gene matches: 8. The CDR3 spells CASSLGTTTTDTQYF. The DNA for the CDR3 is TGTGCCAGCAGCCTCGGGACTACTACTACAGATACGCAGTATTTT. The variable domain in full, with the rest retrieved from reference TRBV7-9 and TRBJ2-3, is DTGVSQNPRHKITKRGQNVTFRCDPISEHNRLYWYRQTLGQGPEFLTYFQNEAQLEKSRLLSDRFSAERPKGSFSTLEIQRTEQGDSAMYLCASSLGTTTTDTQYFGPGTRLTVL.

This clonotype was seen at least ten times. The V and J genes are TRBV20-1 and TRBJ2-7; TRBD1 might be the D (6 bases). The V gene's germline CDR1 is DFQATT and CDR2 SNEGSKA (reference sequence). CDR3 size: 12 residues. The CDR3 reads CMGDMASYEQYF. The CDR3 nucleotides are TGCATGGGGGACATGGCGAGCTACGAGCAGTACTTC.

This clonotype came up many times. CDR3 DNA sequence: TGTGCCAGCAGTTATACAGGGGGGACGAATGAGCAGTTCTTC. Translation gives CASSYTGGTNEQFF. The V call is TRBV7-2, the J call TRBJ2-1, with TRBD1 identical over 8 bases. The V segment lost 6 bases and the J segment 7 bases; nucleotides outside the gene matches: 8. CDR1 and CDR2 (germline): SGHTA, FQGNSA. The CDR3 runs 14 residues. The variable domain in full, with the rest retrieved from reference TRBV7-2 and TRBJ2-1, is GAGVSQSPSNKVTEKGKDVELRCDPISGHTALYWYRQSLGQGLEFLIYFQGNSAPDKSGLPSDRFSAERTGGSVSTLTIQRTQQEDSAVYLCASSYTGGTNEQFFGPGTRLTVL.

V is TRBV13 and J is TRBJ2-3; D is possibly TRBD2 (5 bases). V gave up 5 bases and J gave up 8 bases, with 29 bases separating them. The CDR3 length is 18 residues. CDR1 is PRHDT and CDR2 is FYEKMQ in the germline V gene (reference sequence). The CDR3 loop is CASSPSTTSFPQSGTQYF. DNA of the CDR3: TGTGCCAGCAGCCCCTCGACTACATCTTTCCCCCAATCGGGTACGCAGTATTTT.

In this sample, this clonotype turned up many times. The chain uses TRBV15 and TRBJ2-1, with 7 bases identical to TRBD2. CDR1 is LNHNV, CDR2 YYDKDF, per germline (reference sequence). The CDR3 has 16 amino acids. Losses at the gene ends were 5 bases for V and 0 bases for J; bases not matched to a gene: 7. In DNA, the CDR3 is TGTGCCACCAGCCCTCTAGCGGTAAGCTCCTACAATGAGCAGTTCTTC. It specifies CATSPLAVSSYNEQFF.

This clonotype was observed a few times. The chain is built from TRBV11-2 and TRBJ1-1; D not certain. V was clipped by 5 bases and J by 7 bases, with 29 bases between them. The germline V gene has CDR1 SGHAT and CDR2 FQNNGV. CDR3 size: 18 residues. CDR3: CASSLTPLPAPDQLEAFF. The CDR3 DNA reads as TGTGCCAGCAGCCTCACTCCCCTGCCTGCACCCGATCAACTTGAAGCTTTCTTT.

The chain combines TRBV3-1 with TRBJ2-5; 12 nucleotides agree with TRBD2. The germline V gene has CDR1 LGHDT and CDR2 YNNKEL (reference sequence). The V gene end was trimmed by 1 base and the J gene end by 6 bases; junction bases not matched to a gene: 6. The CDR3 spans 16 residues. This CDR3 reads CASSQATSGRWKTQYF. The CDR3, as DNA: TGTGCCAGCAGCCAAGCGACTAGCGGGAGATGGAAGACCCAGTACTTC.

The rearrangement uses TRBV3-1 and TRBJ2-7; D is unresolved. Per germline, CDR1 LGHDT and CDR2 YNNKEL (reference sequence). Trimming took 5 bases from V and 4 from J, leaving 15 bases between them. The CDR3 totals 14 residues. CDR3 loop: CASSIGIRLYEQYF. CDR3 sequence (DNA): TGTGCCAGCAGCATAGGGATCCGCCTTTACGAGCAGTACTTC.

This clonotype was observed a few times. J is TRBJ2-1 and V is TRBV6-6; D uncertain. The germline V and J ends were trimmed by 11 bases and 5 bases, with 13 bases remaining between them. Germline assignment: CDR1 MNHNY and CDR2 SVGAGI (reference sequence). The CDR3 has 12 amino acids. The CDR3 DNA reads TGTGCCGCCTCTGCCAAAAACAATGAGCAGTTCTTC. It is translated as CAASAKNNEQFF.

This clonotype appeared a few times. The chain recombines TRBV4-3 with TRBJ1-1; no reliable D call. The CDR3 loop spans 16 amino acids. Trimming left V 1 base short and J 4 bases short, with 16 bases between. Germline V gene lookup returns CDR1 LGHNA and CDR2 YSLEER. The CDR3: CASSQVSSVWGTEAFF. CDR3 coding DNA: TGCGCCAGCAGCCAAGTCTCGTCAGTTTGGGGCACTGAAGCTTTCTTT.

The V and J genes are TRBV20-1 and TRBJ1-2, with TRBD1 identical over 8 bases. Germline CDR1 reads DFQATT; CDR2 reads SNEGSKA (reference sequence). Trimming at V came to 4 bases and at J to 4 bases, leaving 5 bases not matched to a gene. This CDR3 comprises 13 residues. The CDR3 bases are TGCAGTGCTACAGGACAGGGAGGCTATGGCTACACCTTC. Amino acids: CSATGQGGYGYTF.

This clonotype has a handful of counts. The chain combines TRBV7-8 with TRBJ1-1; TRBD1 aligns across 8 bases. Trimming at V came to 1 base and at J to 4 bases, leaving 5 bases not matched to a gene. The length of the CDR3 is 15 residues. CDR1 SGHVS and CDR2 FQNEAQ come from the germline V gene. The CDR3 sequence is CASSLVIQGGTEAFF. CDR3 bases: TGTGCCAGCAGCTTAGTCATACAGGGGGGCACTGAAGCTTTCTTT.

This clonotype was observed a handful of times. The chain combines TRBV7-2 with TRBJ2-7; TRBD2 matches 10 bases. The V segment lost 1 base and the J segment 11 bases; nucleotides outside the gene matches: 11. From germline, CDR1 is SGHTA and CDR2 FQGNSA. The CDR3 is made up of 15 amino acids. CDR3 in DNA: TGTGCCAGCAGCTTAGTGGATAGCGGGAGGACCCGAGAGTACTTC. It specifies CASSLVDSGRTREYF.

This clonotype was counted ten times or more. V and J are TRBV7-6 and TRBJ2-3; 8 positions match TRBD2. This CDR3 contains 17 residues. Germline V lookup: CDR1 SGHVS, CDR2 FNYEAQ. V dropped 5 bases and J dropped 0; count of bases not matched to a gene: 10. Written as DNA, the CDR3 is TGTGCCAGCAGCCCTCTTAGCGGGACGTCTAGCACAGATACGCAGTATTTT. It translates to CASSPLSGTSSTDTQYF.

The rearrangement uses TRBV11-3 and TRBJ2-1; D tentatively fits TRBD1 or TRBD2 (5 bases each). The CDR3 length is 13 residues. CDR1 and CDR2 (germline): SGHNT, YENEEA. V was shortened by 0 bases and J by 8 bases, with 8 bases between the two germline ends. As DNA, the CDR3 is TGTGCCAGCAGCTTAGAACTAGGGGATGAGCAGTTCTTC. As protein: CASSLELGDEQFF.

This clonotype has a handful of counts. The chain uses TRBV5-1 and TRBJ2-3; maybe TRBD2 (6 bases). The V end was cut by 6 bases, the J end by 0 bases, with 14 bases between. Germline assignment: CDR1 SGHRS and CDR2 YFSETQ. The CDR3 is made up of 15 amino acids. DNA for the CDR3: TGCGCCAGCACCTCGGGGGACTCTAGCACAGATACGCAGTATTTT. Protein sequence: CASTSGDSSTDTQYF.